This T cell receptor (beta chain) originates from a study of cytomegalovirus exposure and HLA in healthy donors. Study-level background: For the approximately 360 genotyped donors, 81% fell within the Caucasian-associated ancestry cluster. Overall study findings and caveats: Analysis was carried out at a later point, and it linked a missense DCLRE1C variant to TCR beta V- and J-gene trimming. According to reports, the classifier identified cytomegalovirus status with high specificity and sensitivity. A prior analysis recorded that most TCR beta V segments were productive about 90% or about 30% of the time.

Concerning this clone itself: What it recognizes is unknown.

This CDR3 has 14 amino acids. V lost 4 bases, J lost 2 bases, and 5 bases stayed unmatched. CDR1 is SGHDT and CDR2 is YYEEEE in the germline V gene. The PCR ran on 60 Vbeta and 13 Jbeta primers. The assay was immunoSEQ multiplex PCR, and TCRdb's table has in-frame clones only and misses some. The table has roughly 140,000 clones, more than 60% seen once. Source material: PBMCs. V and J are TRBV5-6 and TRBJ2-7, with TRBD2 identical over 8 bases. The TCR was taken from a male donor in good health and CMV-seronegative. DNA for the CDR3: TGTGCCAGCAGCCTTGGACTAGCACCCTACGAGCAGTACTTC. Residues: CASSLGLAPYEQYF.